A single sample is the source of the 5 T cell receptor beta chains below, sequenced in a study of spatial heterogeneity in lung cancer. TCRdb analysed the 5' RACE reads with MiXCR anew, one entry per CDR3 protein. The table shows approximately 82,000 distinct CDR3 sequences, with 10% to 15% occurring only once. Time point: sample taken at primary tumor resection. The input material, whole RNA from tumor, nontumor lung or frozen PBMC, was sequenced unsorted. The source material was PBMCs, sampled at surgery. The receptor source for this set is a male donor with early-stage non-small cell lung cancer.

This clonotype was observed a handful of times. V and J are TRBV5-1 and TRBJ1-2, with 8 bases aligning to TRBD1. The CDR3 is 13 residues long. Germline trimming cut 5 bases from V and 3 bases from J; bases unmatched to any gene: 3. In germline, CDR1 is SGHRS, CDR2 YFSETQ. CDR3 loop: CASSSGGDYGYTF. For the CDR3, the DNA is TGCGCCAGCAGTTCAGGGGGCGACTATGGCTACACCTTC.

This rearrangement joins TRBV12-3 or TRBV12-4 to TRBJ2-1; 8 bases are a match to TRBD2. V gave up 4 bases and J gave up 1 base; unmatched junction bases: 6. This CDR3 contains 16 residues. As DNA, the CDR3 is TGTGCCAGCAGTTCCCTTAGCGGGACTTCCTACAATGAGCAGTTCTTC. Protein product: CASSSLSGTSYNEQFF.

This clonotype occurred a few times. The chain recombines TRBV30 with TRBJ1-1, with 8 positions matching TRBD1. Trimming removed 5 bases from V and 4 bases from J; junction bases left unmatched: 12. In germline, CDR1 is GTSNPN, CDR2 SVGIG (reference sequence). The CDR3 spans 15 residues. The CDR3 bases are TGTGCCTGGGTACTCGGGGTAACAGGGGGCACTGAAGCTTTCTTT. Protein sequence: CAWVLGVTGGTEAFF.

The chain uses TRBV5-1 and TRBJ2-1, with TRBD2 identical over 10 bases. CDR1 and CDR2 from the germline V gene are SGHRS and YFSETQ. CDR3 length equals 17 residues. The V gene end was trimmed by 1 base and the J gene end by 7 bases; junction bases not matched to a gene: 11. The CDR3 bases are TGCGCCAGCAGCTTGCTGGCTAGCGGGAGAGCGTGGAATGAGCAGTTCTTC. This translates into CASSLLASGRAWNEQFF.

In its sample, this clonotype was seen many times. The CDR3 is CSVEDRGRNAFF. The CDR3 DNA sequence: TGCAGCGTCGAGGACAGGGGAAGGAATGCTTTCTTT. The chain links TRBV29-1 to TRBJ1-1, with 9 nucleotides matching TRBD1. CDR3 length equals 12 residues. The ends lost 6 bases at V and 11 bases at J; junction bases unmatched: 10. Germline CDR1 SQVTM, CDR2 ANQGSEA. The full variable domain, rest sourced from reference TRBV29-1 and TRBJ1-1, is SAVISQKPSRDICQRGTSLTIQCQVDSQVTMMFWYRQQPGQSLTLIATANQGSEATYESGFVIDKFPISRPNLTFSTLTVSNMSPEDSSIYLCSVEDRGRNAFFGQGTRLTVV.